This T cell receptor beta chain was recovered during a study of beta chain features in type 1 diabetes. Overall study findings and caveats: Shortening that was moderate but significant affected the TCRB CDR3s of Type 1 diabetes patients in all four CD4+ subsets.

Reverse transcription of all isolated RNA meant that expressed TCRB transcripts were sequenced. Method: immunoSEQ multiplex PCR; TCRdb's copy keeps in-frame clones and lacks some. The data hold about 340,000 clones, with around 9% observed a single time. Between the trimmed V and J ends, which lost 8 bases and 1 base, there was a span of 11 bases. The CDR3 is 13 residues long. CDR1 is WSHSY and CDR2 is SAAADI in the germline V gene. Concerning this clone itself: Its antigen is unknown.

The rearrangement joins TRBV10-2 to TRBJ1-1; maybe TRBD1 (5 bases). Sequencing input: central memory CD4+ T cells from blood. The receptor's source is a man aged 25-45 years with type 1 diabetes. The CDR3 reads CASYRDPNTEAFF. CDR3 sequence (DNA): TGCGCCAGCTACCGGGACCCGAACACTGAAGCTTTCTTT.